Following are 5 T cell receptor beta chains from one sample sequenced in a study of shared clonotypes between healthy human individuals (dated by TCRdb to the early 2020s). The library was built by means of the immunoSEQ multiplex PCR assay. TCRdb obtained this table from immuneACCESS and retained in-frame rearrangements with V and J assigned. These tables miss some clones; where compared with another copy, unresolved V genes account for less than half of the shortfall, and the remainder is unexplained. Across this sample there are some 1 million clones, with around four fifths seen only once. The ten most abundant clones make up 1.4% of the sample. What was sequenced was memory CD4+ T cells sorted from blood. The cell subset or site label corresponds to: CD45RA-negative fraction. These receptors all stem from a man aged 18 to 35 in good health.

The chain's CDR3 is CASSSRKGTFTGELFF. Written as DNA, the CDR3 is TGTGCCAGCAGTAGTCGAAAGGGAACCTTCACCGGGGAGCTGTTTTTT. The chain carries TRBV27 and TRBJ2-2, with D unclear. The CDR3 is made up of 16 amino acids. Trimming stripped 5 bases from V and 4 bases from J, with 17 bases between. Germline loops: CDR1 MNHEY, CDR2 SMNVEV (reference sequence).

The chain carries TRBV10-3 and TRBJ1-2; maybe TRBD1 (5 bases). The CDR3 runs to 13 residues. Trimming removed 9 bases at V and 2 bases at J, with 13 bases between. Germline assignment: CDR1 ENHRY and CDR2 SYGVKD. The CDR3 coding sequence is TGTGCCATTAGGGACCCACCCAACTATGGCTACACCTTC. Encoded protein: CAIRDPPNYGYTF.

The CDR3 DNA reads TGTGCCAGCAGCGCCGGGACCGGGGGGCAGCCCCAGCATTTT. Translating gives CASSAGTGGQPQHF. The chain recombines TRBV7-8 with TRBJ1-5; TRBD1 is a possible D gene (5 bases). The length of the CDR3 is 14 residues. Looked up from germline, CDR1 is SGHVS and CDR2 is FQNEAQ. The V gene lost 5 bases and the J gene lost 7 bases, with 15 bases spanning the gap.

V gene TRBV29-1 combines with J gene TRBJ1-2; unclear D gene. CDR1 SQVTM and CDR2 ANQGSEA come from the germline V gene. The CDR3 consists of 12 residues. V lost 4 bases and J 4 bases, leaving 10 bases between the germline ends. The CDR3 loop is CSVVRAGYGYTF. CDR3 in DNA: TGCAGCGTTGTAAGGGCTGGCTATGGCTACACCTTC.

CDR3 protein: CASSSWKGANYGYTF. CDR3 DNA: TGTGCCAGTAGCAGCTGGAAGGGGGCTAACTATGGCTACACCTTC. The chain carries TRBV19 and TRBJ1-2; D is perhaps TRBD1 (6 bases). CDR3 length equals 15 residues. Trimming took 6 bases from V and 0 from J, leaving 14 bases between them. Germline V lookup: CDR1 LNHDA, CDR2 SQIVND (reference sequence). Complete variable domain (other parts from reference TRBV19 and TRBJ1-2): DGGITQSPKYLFRKEGQNVTLSCEQNLNHDAMYWYRQDPGQGLRLIYYSQIVNDFQKGDIAEGYSVSREKKESFPLTVTSAQKNPTAFYLCASSSWKGANYGYTFGSGTRLTVV.